The T cell receptor (beta chain) under discussion was sequenced for a study of neoadjuvant anti-PD-1 for oral cavity cancer. This clone occurred a few times. Germline CDR1 reads MNHNS; CDR2 reads SASEGT. V was clipped by 8 bases and J by 2 bases, with 15 bases between them. CDR3 length: 14 residues. Repertoires were generated with immunoSEQ multiplex PCR, while TCRdb's copy carries only in-frame clones and drops some. The sample shows over 10,000 clones, about 62% of them seen only once. The J gene is TRBJ1-1, the V gene TRBV6-1; possibly TRBD1 for D (5 bases). This clonotype originated in a person aged 40-85 years with oral cavity squamous cell carcinoma. The specimen was PBMCs, collected before nivolumab (anti-PD-1) treatment. Here the CDR3 reads CASEGRGFNTEAFF. The DNA of the CDR3 is TGTGCCAGCGAAGGGAGGGGCTTTAACACTGAAGCTTTCTTT.